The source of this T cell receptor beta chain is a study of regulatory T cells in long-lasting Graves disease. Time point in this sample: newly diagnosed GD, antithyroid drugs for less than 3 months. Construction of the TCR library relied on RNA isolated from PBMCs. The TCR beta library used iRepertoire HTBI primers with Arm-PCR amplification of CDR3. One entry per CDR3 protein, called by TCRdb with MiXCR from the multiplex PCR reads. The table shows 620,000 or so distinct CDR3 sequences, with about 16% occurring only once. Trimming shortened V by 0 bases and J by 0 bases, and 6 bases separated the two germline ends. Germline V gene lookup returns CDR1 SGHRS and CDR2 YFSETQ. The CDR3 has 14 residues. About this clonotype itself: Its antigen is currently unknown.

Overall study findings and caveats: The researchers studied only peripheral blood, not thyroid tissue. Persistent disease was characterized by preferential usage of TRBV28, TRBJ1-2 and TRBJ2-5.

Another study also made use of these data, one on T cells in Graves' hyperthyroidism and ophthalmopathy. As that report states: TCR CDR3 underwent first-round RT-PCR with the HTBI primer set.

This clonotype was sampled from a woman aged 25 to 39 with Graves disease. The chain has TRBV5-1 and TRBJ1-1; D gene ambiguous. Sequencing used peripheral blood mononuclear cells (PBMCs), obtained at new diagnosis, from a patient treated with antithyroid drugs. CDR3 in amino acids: CASSLDTLNTEAFF. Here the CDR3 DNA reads TGCGCCAGCAGCTTGGACACCTTGAACACTGAAGCTTTCTTT. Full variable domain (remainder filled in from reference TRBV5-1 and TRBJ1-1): KAGVTQTPRYLIKTRGQQVTLSCSPISGHRSVSWYQQTPGQGLQFLFEYFSETQRNKGNFPGRFSGRQFSNSRSEMNVSTLELGDSALYLCASSLDTLNTEAFFGQGTRLTVV.